Below are 21 T cell receptor beta chains sequenced from a single sample in a study of T-cell reconstitution after alpha-beta-depleted transplantation in children. Preparing the TCRbeta library involved the use of unique molecular identifiers. Each CDR3 protein gets one entry after TCRdb re-called the PCR reads with MiXCR. The sample lists about 590,000 distinct CDR3 sequences; roughly 13% were seen once. Sequencing was performed on PBMCs, mostly from graft donor cells, taken 360 days after TCRalphabeta/CD19-depleted stem cell transplant. All receptors derive from a male patient younger than 18 who had a stem cell transplant for acute myeloid leukemia, so the T cells may come from the graft donor.

The chain employs TRBV9 and TRBJ2-7; a possible D gene is TRBD1 (6 bases). Trimming left V 10 bases short and J 2 bases short, with 22 bases between. CDR1 is SGDLS, CDR2 YYNGEE, per germline. This CDR3 is built from 15 residues. This CDR3 is CAGCLGTKETYEQYF. CDR3 nucleotides: TGTGCCGGCTGTCTAGGGACAAAAGAAACCTACGAGCAGTACTTC.

This clonotype was seen a few times. V usage is TRBV29-1 and J usage is TRBJ1-4, with a tentative D call TRBD1 (5 bases). The V and J ends lost 1 base and 6 bases respectively, with 12 bases between them. This CDR3 is built from 14 residues. CDR1 and CDR2 from the germline V gene are SQVTM and ANQGSEA. Written as DNA, the CDR3 is TGCAGCGTTGAAGGGGACCAGGGTGATGAAAAACTGTTTTTT. Encoded protein: CSVEGDQGDEKLFF.

This clonotype was recorded many times. The V gene is TRBV4-3, the J gene TRBJ1-1; no reliable D call. Germline V lookup: CDR1 LGHNA, CDR2 YSLEER. Trimming took off 4 bases at V and 0 bases at J, with 6 bases between the two ends. The CDR3 contains 13 residues. DNA for the CDR3: TGCGCCAGCAGCCGAGCAGTGAACACTGAAGCTTTCTTT. This gives the protein CASSRAVNTEAFF.

This clonotype was seen more than once but under ten times. The CDR3 region is CASSQVGEGQETQYF. The CDR3 DNA reads TGCGCCAGCAGCCAAGTGGGTGAGGGGCAGGAGACCCAGTACTTC. This chain joins TRBV4-3 and TRBJ2-5, with D possibly called TRBD1 or TRBD2 (5 bases each). The V end was cut by 1 base, the J end by 5 bases, with 14 bases between. Germline V gene sequence: CDR1 LGHNA, CDR2 YSLEER. This CDR3 is 15 amino acids long.

The V and J genes are TRBV20-1 and TRBJ1-5, with D unresolved. Germline CDR1 DFQATT, CDR2 SNEGSKA (reference sequence). V shed 1 base and J shed 0 bases, with 19 bases lying between them. This CDR3 is built from 18 residues. This chain's CDR3 is CSARGILLKEGSNQPQHF. CDR3 DNA: TGCAGTGCTAGAGGGATACTGCTTAAGGAGGGTAGCAATCAGCCCCAGCATTTT.

This clonotype has a handful of counts. The V gene is TRBV29-1, the J gene TRBJ2-2; D may be TRBD2 (6 bases). Germline lookup yields CDR1 SQVTM and CDR2 ANQGSEA. Trimming pared 4 bases from V and 13 bases from J, leaving 16 bases between. The CDR3 is 12 amino acids. The chain's CDR3 is CSVGDSQNRLFF. As DNA, the CDR3 is TGCAGCGTTGGGGACTCACAAAATAGGCTGTTTTTT.

The rearrangement joins TRBV20-1 to TRBJ2-7; no definite D call. The germline V and J ends were trimmed by 5 bases and 5 bases, with 10 bases remaining between them. CDR1 and CDR2 from the germline V gene are DFQATT and SNEGSKA (reference sequence). CDR3 length: 11 amino acids. The CDR3 reads CSAARTDEQYF. Written as DNA, the CDR3 is TGCAGTGCTGCCCGGACGGACGAGCAGTACTTC.

The rearrangement links TRBV24-1 to TRBJ2-1, with 8 positions matching TRBD1. CDR1 and CDR2 from the germline V gene are KGHDR and SFDVKD. J was trimmed by 2 bases and V by 1 base; bases with no gene match: 15. This CDR3 contains 20 residues. The CDR3 nucleotides read TGTGCCACCAGTGATTTCCAGGGGGCGCCTAAAGGTCCAGCCTACAATGAGCAGTTCTTC. This translates into CATSDFQGAPKGPAYNEQFF.

V usage is TRBV7-2 and J usage is TRBJ2-3, with 11 bases identical to TRBD2. J gave up 6 bases and V 1 base, and 6 bases lay outside the gene matches. The CDR3 is made up of 16 amino acids. From germline, CDR1 is SGHTA and CDR2 FQGNSA. The CDR3 here is CASSLGGSGRADTQYF. The CDR3 DNA is TGTGCCAGCAGCTTAGGCGGTAGCGGGAGGGCTGATACGCAGTATTTT. The variable domain in full, completed from reference TRBV7-2 and TRBJ2-3, reads GAGVSQSPSNKVTEKGKDVELRCDPISGHTALYWYRQSLGQGLEFLIYFQGNSAPDKSGLPSDRFSAERTGGSVSTLTIQRTQQEDSAVYLCASSLGGSGRADTQYFGPGTRLTVL.

This chain connects TRBV6-2 or TRBV6-3 to TRBJ2-1, with 15 nucleotides matching TRBD2. From germline, CDR1 is MNHEY and CDR2 SVGEGT. With V trimmed by 2 bases and J by 8 bases, 7 bases remained unmatched. CDR3 length: 17 amino acids. The CDR3 is CASSYGLAGGPLDEQFF. The CDR3 DNA reads as TGTGCCAGCAGTTACGGACTAGCGGGAGGGCCCCTGGATGAGCAGTTCTTC.

V and J are TRBV11-2 and TRBJ2-7; 15 bases match TRBD2. Germline CDR1 is SGHAT and CDR2 is FQNNGV. The CDR3 length is 18 residues. V gave up 5 bases and J gave up 1 base; unmatched junction bases: 9. CDR3 sequence reads: CASSPTGLAGGGSYEQYF. The CDR3, as DNA: TGTGCCAGCAGCCCCACGGGACTAGCGGGAGGTGGTTCCTACGAGCAGTACTTC.

This chain connects TRBV12-3 or TRBV12-4 to TRBJ2-3; D perhaps matches TRBD2 (6 bases). The CDR3 totals 14 residues. V was trimmed by 7 bases and J by 0 bases, leaving 11 bases between them. CDR3 in DNA: TGTGCCAGCACTCCAGCGGGTAGCACAGATACGCAGTATTTT. The encoded protein is CASTPAGSTDTQYF.

This clonotype was detected a few times. This chain's CDR3 is CASSYSGPGEGSYEQYF. The CDR3 nucleotides are TGTGCCAGCAGTTACTCGGGACCAGGGGAAGGGTCCTACGAGCAGTACTTC. J is TRBJ2-7 and V is TRBV6-5; possible D gene TRBD1, 6 bases. There are 17 residues in the CDR3. Trimming stripped 0 bases from V and 1 base from J, with 16 bases between. The germline V gene encodes CDR1 MNHEY and CDR2 SVGAGI.

In this sample, this clonotype turned up a few times. V and J are TRBV4-3 and TRBJ2-2, with D tentatively TRBD1 or TRBD2 (5 bases each). Germline V CDR1 and CDR2: LGHNA, YSLEER. The CDR3 extends over 15 amino acids. V shed 2 bases and J shed 6 bases, with 13 bases lying between them. The CDR3 DNA is TGCGCCAGCAGCCAACCCGGGACGGTGTCCGGGGAGCTGTTTTTT. Amino acid sequence: CASSQPGTVSGELFF.

About this clonotype itself: A much larger clone differs by one base, so this may be a read error. The rearrangement joins TRBV18 to TRBJ2-7; 10 nucleotides align to TRBD1. Trimming took 5 bases from V and 5 from J; bases not matched to a gene: 0. The CDR3 length is 12 residues. Looked up from germline, CDR1 is KGHSH and CDR2 is LQKENI. CDR3 bases: TGTGCCAGCTCAGACAGGGGGCACGAGCAGTACTTC. Translation: CASSDRGHEQYF.

This clonotype was seen a handful of times. This chain connects TRBV24-1 to TRBJ2-1, with D perhaps matching TRBD2 (7 bases). Germline CDR1 KGHDR, CDR2 SFDVKD. The CDR3 sequence is 19 residues long. Trimming took off 3 bases at V and 5 bases at J, with 25 bases between the two ends. As DNA, the CDR3 is TGTGCCACCAGTGATCCCTCTTTTTCCGGGCTCGGGGGGCACAATGAGCAGTTCTTC. Translated: CATSDPSFSGLGGHNEQFF.

There are a few counts of this clonotype. V and J are TRBV9 and TRBJ2-1; 10 nucleotides line up with TRBD2. In germline, CDR1 is SGDLS, CDR2 YYNGEE. V lost 0 bases and J lost 13; bases outside the gene matches: 10. The CDR3 length is 15 residues. The CDR3 DNA is TGTGCCAGCAGCGTAGAGGGGACTAGCGCCTTCGCTCAGTTCTTC. Protein sequence: CASSVEGTSAFAQFF. The full variable domain, rest sourced from reference TRBV9 and TRBJ2-1, is DSGVTQTPKHLITATGQRVTLRCSPRSGDLSVYWYQQSLDQGLQFLIQYYNGEERAKGNILERFSAQQFPDLHSELNLSSLELGDSALYFCASSVEGTSAFAQFFGPGTRLTVL.

This clonotype showed up just a few times. The V and J genes are TRBV2 and TRBJ2-3, with 11 bases identical to TRBD2. The V gene end was trimmed by 4 bases and the J gene end by 3 bases; junction bases not matched to a gene: 12. Germline V gene sequence: CDR1 SNHLY, CDR2 FYNNEI. This CDR3 is built from 18 residues. CDR3 loop: CASSGGRSGRARTDTQYF. The DNA of the CDR3 is TGTGCCAGCAGTGGAGGACGTAGCGGGAGGGCCAGAACAGATACGCAGTATTTT.

V is TRBV3-1 and J is TRBJ2-3; D ambiguous. The CDR3 is 12 residues long. CDR1 is LGHDT, CDR2 YNNKEL, per germline (reference sequence). The germline V and J ends were trimmed by 2 bases and 6 bases, with 6 bases remaining between them. For the CDR3, the DNA is TGTGCCAGCAGCCAAAGGAGTGATACGCAGTATTTT. Translation gives CASSQRSDTQYF.

Ten or more counts support this clonotype. This chain uses TRBV5-1 with TRBJ2-7; 8 bases are a match to TRBD1. CDR1 and CDR2 from the germline V gene are SGHRS and YFSETQ. This CDR3 is built from 13 residues. V was clipped by 7 bases and J by 7 bases; unmatched bases: 10. CDR3 loop: CASRQGASSEQYF. CDR3 nucleotide sequence: TGCGCCAGCCGGCAGGGGGCGTCTAGTGAGCAGTACTTC.

This clonotype was seen a few times. V gene TRBV7-3 combines with J gene TRBJ2-4; no clear D gene. The CDR3 loop spans 19 amino acids. V was clipped by 4 bases and J by 0 bases, with 22 bases between them. Germline V gene lookup returns CDR1 SGHTA and CDR2 FQGTGA. The CDR3 DNA reads as TGTGCCAGCAGCTCCCTTCCTCAGACTGGTCGCTTAGCCAAAAACATTCAGTACTTC. It yields the protein CASSSLPQTGRLAKNIQYF.